Below are 30 T cell receptor beta chains sequenced from a single sample in a study of T-cell reconstitution after alpha-beta-depleted transplantation in children. Unique molecular identifiers featured in how the TCRbeta library was prepared. TCRdb analysed the PCR reads with MiXCR anew, one entry per CDR3 protein. This table has some 440,000 distinct CDR3 sequences, roughly 17% appearing once. The sequencing used PBMCs, mostly from graft donor cells, collected 360 days after TCRalphabeta/CD19-depleted stem cell transplant. Receptors were obtained from a boy under three years old who had a stem cell transplant for Wiskott-Aldrich syndrome, so the T cells may come from the graft donor.

The chain couples TRBV4-1 to TRBJ2-5; D unresolved. The germline V gene has CDR1 MGHRA and CDR2 YSYEKL. CDR3 size: 15 residues. V was clipped by 0 bases and J by 5 bases, with 13 bases between them. This CDR3 is CASSQEQDVRETQYF. CDR3 nucleotides: TGCGCCAGCAGCCAAGAACAAGACGTCCGGGAGACCCAGTACTTC.

The chain carries TRBV29-1 and TRBJ1-2; possibly TRBD1 for D (6 bases). The CDR3 has 13 amino acids. CDR1 SQVTM and CDR2 ANQGSEA come from the germline V gene. Trimming cost V 4 bases and J 4 bases, with 13 bases left between them. The CDR3 region has the DNA TGCAGCGTTGGCCGGGACACATCCTATGGCTACACCTTC. It translates to CSVGRDTSYGYTF. Variable domain in full (rest from reference TRBV29-1 and TRBJ1-2): SAVISQKPSRDICQRGTSLTIQCQVDSQVTMMFWYRQQPGQSLTLIATANQGSEATYESGFVIDKFPISRPNLTFSTLTVSNMSPEDSSIYLCSVGRDTSYGYTFGSGTRLTVV.

This clonotype was observed a handful of times. The genes are TRBV20-1 and TRBJ2-7; 7 positions agree with TRBD1. V gave up 6 bases and J gave up 1 base; unmatched junction bases: 9. Germline V gene data show CDR1 as DFQATT and CDR2 as SNEGSKA (reference sequence). The CDR3 has 14 amino acids. The CDR3 DNA follows: TGCAGTGCCGGACAGGCTACGATATCCTACGAGCAGTACTTC. Translating gives CSAGQATISYEQYF.

Written as DNA, the CDR3 is TGCAGTGCTAGATATCTTAGGGGTCCGAGAGATACGCAGTATTTT. This gives the protein CSARYLRGPRDTQYF. The V and J genes are TRBV20-1 and TRBJ2-3; D perhaps matches TRBD1 (5 bases). V was cut by 2 bases and J by 5 bases, with 17 bases left in between. The CDR3 is 15 amino acids. The V gene's germline CDR1 is DFQATT and CDR2 SNEGSKA (reference sequence).

V gene TRBV24-1 combines with J gene TRBJ2-2, with unresolved D. V was cut by 6 bases and J by 5 bases, with 6 bases left in between. The length of the CDR3 is 12 residues. Germline-derived CDR1 and CDR2 are KGHDR and SFDVKD. The CDR3 DNA reads as TGTGCCACCAGTTACGGAACCGGGGAGCTGTTTTTT. This codes for CATSYGTGELFF.

The chain combines TRBV7-9 with TRBJ2-1, with D perhaps given as TRBD1 or TRBD2 (5 bases each). CDR3 length: 16 residues. Germline V gene sequence: CDR1 SEHNR, CDR2 FQNEAQ (reference sequence). Trimming left V 5 bases short and J 0 bases short, with 14 bases between. CDR3 amino acids: CASSIPGRSSYNEQFF. The CDR3, as DNA: TGTGCCAGCAGCATACCGGGACGGTCCTCCTACAATGAGCAGTTCTTC.

The DNA for the CDR3 is TGTGCCAGCAGCCCCAGTATTCGCACAGATACGCAGTATTTT. Its translation: CASSPSIRTDTQYF. This sequence joins TRBV27 and TRBJ2-3; no clear D gene. This CDR3 comprises 14 residues. Trimming took 6 bases from V and 1 from J, leaving 11 bases between them. CDR1 and CDR2 (germline): MNHEY, SMNVEV (reference sequence).

In its sample, this clonotype was seen a few times. CDR3 DNA sequence: TGCAGTGCGCGGACGGGCACAGATACGCAGTATTTT. It codes for CSARTGTDTQYF. V and J are TRBV20-1 and TRBJ2-3; D unclear. CDR1 and CDR2 from the germline V gene are DFQATT and SNEGSKA (reference sequence). The CDR3 is 12 residues long. Deletions cut 6 bases from V and 1 base from J, with 8 bases between.

This clonotype has only a few counts. This chain joins TRBV5-1 and TRBJ2-5, with 7 bases lining up with TRBD1. CDR3 length equals 14 residues. V gave up 0 bases and J gave up 5 bases; unmatched junction bases: 4. Germline CDR1 is SGHRS and CDR2 is YFSETQ. CDR3 DNA sequence: TGCGCCAGCAGCTTGGAAACAGGGGAGGAGACCCAGTACTTC. This translates into CASSLETGEETQYF.

This clonotype was observed a few times. This rearrangement joins TRBV7-2 to TRBJ1-2, with D unclear. CDR3 length: 16 residues. Trimming took off 2 bases at V and 8 bases at J, with 21 bases between the two ends. Germline CDR1 is SGHTA and CDR2 is FQGNSA. The CDR3 spells CASSLMSPLMPDGYTF. The CDR3 DNA sequence: TGTGCCAGCAGCTTAATGTCTCCGCTTATGCCTGACGGCTACACCTTC.

This clonotype was counted a few times. The chain couples TRBV20-1 to TRBJ2-1; 11 bases match TRBD2. The CDR3 loop spans 18 amino acids. The V gene's germline CDR1 is DFQATT and CDR2 SNEGSKA (reference sequence). V was pared by 0 bases and J by 7 bases, with 14 bases of the junction left unmatched. The CDR3 bases are TGCAGTGCTAGAGAGACCGAAACTAGCGGGAGTGTGTCAAATGAGCAGTTCTTC. This translates into CSARETETSGSVSNEQFF.

This clonotype was observed a few times. The gene calls are TRBV7-6 and TRBJ2-7; 10 positions match TRBD2. CDR1 and CDR2 (germline): SGHVS, FNYEAQ. Unmatched junction bases numbered 7, after V lost 4 bases and J lost 13 bases. CDR3 length equals 12 residues. The CDR3 DNA sequence: TGTGCCAGCAGCTCCCGACTAGCGGGCGTCTACTTC. This encodes CASSSRLAGVYF.

This chain connects TRBV4-1 to TRBJ2-5; no firm D call. The germline gives CDR1 MGHRA, CDR2 YSYEKL. With 1 base removed from V and 4 bases from J, the gap between germline ends came to 16 bases. The CDR3 length is 16 residues. The CDR3 sequence: CASSQVGPSGSETQYF. CDR3 DNA sequence: TGCGCCAGCAGCCAAGTCGGCCCTAGTGGTTCAGAGACCCAGTACTTC.

This clonotype turned up a few times. V and J are TRBV12-3 or TRBV12-4 and TRBJ2-3; no clear D. CDR3 length: 15 residues. With 6 bases removed from V and 2 bases from J, the gap between germline ends came to 15 bases. The CDR3 DNA is TGTGCCAGCAGCCCATGGGTGGGATTCACAGATACGCAGTATTTT. Encoded protein: CASSPWVGFTDTQYF.

V and J are TRBV6-1 and TRBJ2-1; the match to TRBD2 covers 13 bases. V was pared by 6 bases and J by 7 bases, with 3 bases of the junction left unmatched. Germline assignment: CDR1 MNHNS and CDR2 SASEGT. This CDR3 region has 14 residues. In nucleotides, the CDR3 is TGTGCCAGCAGACGACTAGCGGGGGGAAATGAGCAGTTCTTC. Encoded protein: CASRRLAGGNEQFF.

This rearrangement joins TRBV6-5 to TRBJ1-6; no firm D call. Trimming removed 0 bases at V and 0 bases at J, with 12 bases between. The CDR3 sequence is 18 residues long. Germline loops: CDR1 MNHEY, CDR2 SVGAGI. The CDR3 sequence: CASSYSREGFSYNSPLHF. In DNA, the CDR3 is TGTGCCAGCAGTTACTCGAGAGAGGGTTTCTCCTATAATTCACCCCTCCACTTT.

CDR3 coding DNA: TGTGCCAGCAGCGTAGATCCGGGAGGGCACACAGATACGCAGTATTTT. Its translation: CASSVDPGGHTDTQYF. The genes are TRBV9 and TRBJ2-3; 8 bases match TRBD2. The CDR3 covers 16 residues. CDR1 is SGDLS and CDR2 is YYNGEE in the germline V gene. V was pared by 0 bases and J by 2 bases, with 5 bases of the junction left unmatched.

This clonotype was seen more than once but under ten times. The rearrangement links TRBV5-5 to TRBJ2-5; D may be TRBD1 (5 bases). CDR1 is SGHKS and CDR2 is YYEKEE in the germline V gene (reference sequence). V was cut by 4 bases and J by 1 base, with 11 bases left in between. CDR3 size: 14 residues. In DNA, the CDR3 is TGTGCCAGCAGCCTGACAGTCCCCCAAGAGACCCAGTACTTC. Amino acid sequence: CASSLTVPQETQYF. The whole variable domain, remainder taken from reference TRBV5-5 and TRBJ2-5, is DAGVTQSPTHLIKTRGQQVTLRCSPISGHKSVSWYQQVLGQGPQFIFQYYEKEERGRGNFPDRFSARQFPNYSSELNVNALLLGDSALYLCASSLTVPQETQYFGPGTRLLVL.

The chain has TRBV7-2 and TRBJ2-5; D is uncertain. Germline CDR1 and CDR2: SGHTA and FQGNSA. The CDR3 loop spans 14 amino acids. V dropped 2 bases and J dropped 5 bases, with 12 bases sitting between them. The CDR3 spells CASSLSPGSETQYF. The CDR3 DNA follows: TGTGCCAGCAGCTTATCTCCGGGTTCGGAGACCCAGTACTTC.

The chain uses TRBV11-3 and TRBJ2-1; D is unresolved. V gave up 3 bases and J gave up 0 bases, with 12 bases separating them. The CDR3 sequence is 16 residues long. The germline gives CDR1 SGHNT, CDR2 YENEEA. The CDR3 DNA is TGTGCCAGCAGCTTCCGACTTTCCAGCTCCTACAATGAGCAGTTCTTC. Protein product: CASSFRLSSSYNEQFF.

J is TRBJ2-5 and V is TRBV7-2; D remains ambiguous. Germline assignment: CDR1 SGHTA and CDR2 FQGNSA. V was pared by 3 bases and J by 6 bases, with 17 bases between. The CDR3 is 15 residues long. The CDR3 nucleotides read TGTGCCAGCAGCTTTGGGATGGGGTTCGTGAAGACCCAGTACTTC. Its translation: CASSFGMGFVKTQYF.

This clonotype was detected a few times. The chain uses TRBV5-1 and TRBJ2-4, with 11 bases aligning to TRBD2. The CDR3 loop spans 16 amino acids. V shed 2 bases, J shed 4 bases, and the junction held 5 bases outside the gene matches. From germline, CDR1 is SGHRS and CDR2 YFSETQ. The CDR3 DNA reads TGCGCCAGCAGCTTTGGGACTAGCGGAGTGAAAAACATTCAGTACTTC. The encoded protein is CASSFGTSGVKNIQYF.

This clonotype occurred a few times. The chain carries TRBV27 and TRBJ2-2; D call uncertain. This CDR3 spans 15 amino acids. The germline V gene has CDR1 MNHEY and CDR2 SMNVEV (reference sequence). Trimming took off 6 bases at V and 2 bases at J, with 13 bases between the two ends. CDR3 region: CASSLTWLNTGELFF. The CDR3 bases are TGTGCCAGCAGCTTAACCTGGCTCAACACCGGGGAGCTGTTTTTT.

The gene calls are TRBV4-1 and TRBJ2-3; a weak D match, TRBD2 (5 bases). The germline gives CDR1 MGHRA, CDR2 YSYEKL. The CDR3 contains 14 residues. Trimming stripped 1 base from V and 6 bases from J, with 11 bases between. The CDR3 DNA follows: TGCGCCAGCAGCCAAGTAGCGTCAACGGATACGCAGTATTTT. It is translated as CASSQVASTDTQYF.

CDR3 DNA: TGCAGTGCTAGAGCCGGGACTTCCAATCAGCCCCAGCATTTT. As protein: CSARAGTSNQPQHF. This sequence joins TRBV20-1 and TRBJ1-5; tentative D call: TRBD1 (5 bases). V was cut by 1 base and J by 3 bases, with 10 bases left in between. The CDR3 totals 14 residues. CDR1 and CDR2 (germline): DFQATT, SNEGSKA (reference sequence).

The CDR3 DNA sequence: TGTGCCAGCAGTTTACCTAGCGGGGGGTCCACAGATACGCAGTATTTT. It specifies CASSLPSGGSTDTQYF. This chain joins TRBV27 and TRBJ2-3; 11 bases agree with TRBD2. Germline V gene data show CDR1 as MNHEY and CDR2 as SMNVEV (reference sequence). The CDR3 contains 16 residues. V was clipped by 2 bases and J by 2 bases; unmatched bases: 3.

This clonotype showed up many times. This sequence joins TRBV3-1 and TRBJ2-7; no firm D call. The CDR3 is 11 residues long. The germline V and J ends were trimmed by 1 base and 7 bases, with 5 bases remaining between them. Looked up from germline, CDR1 is LGHDT and CDR2 is YNNKEL (reference sequence). The CDR3 sequence is CASSQAREQYF. The DNA for the CDR3 is TGTGCCAGCAGCCAAGCCAGGGAGCAGTACTTC.

The rearrangement joins TRBV11-2 to TRBJ1-1; no firm D call. The CDR3 length is 12 residues. Trimming took 5 bases from V and 9 from J, leaving 13 bases between them. Germline V gene sequence: CDR1 SGHAT, CDR2 FQNNGV. DNA for the CDR3: TGTGCCAGCAGCGACTTTGGGAGCCAAGCTTTCTTT. This sequence encodes CASSDFGSQAFF.

This chain links TRBV3-1 with TRBJ2-1; possibly TRBD2 for D (6 bases). The CDR3 loop spans 16 amino acids. The ends were cut back, 4 bases at V and 0 bases at J, with 13 bases in the middle. Looked up from germline, CDR1 is LGHDT and CDR2 is YNNKEL (reference sequence). CDR3 nucleotide sequence: TGTGCCAGCAGCCGGAATAGCGGCCCCTCCTACAATGAGCAGTTCTTC. Protein product: CASSRNSGPSYNEQFF.

This clonotype showed up just a few times. This chain joins TRBV18 and TRBJ2-7; D is tentatively TRBD1 or TRBD2 (5 bases each). Germline V gene lookup returns CDR1 KGHSH and CDR2 LQKENI. The length of the CDR3 is 17 residues. Trimming shortened V by 3 bases and J by 2 bases, and 20 bases separated the two germline ends. This chain's CDR3 is CASSPTFGTPGTYEQYF. CDR3 DNA sequence: TGTGCCAGCTCACCTACGTTCGGGACCCCAGGTACCTACGAGCAGTACTTC. Together with reference TRBV18 and TRBJ2-7, the CDR3 gives the full variable domain: NAGVMQNPRHLVRRRGQEARLRCSPMKGHSHVYWYRQLPEEGLKFMVYLQKENIIDESGMPKERFSAEFPKEGPSILRIQQVVRGDSAAYFCASSPTFGTPGTYEQYFGPGTRLTVT.